The 14 T cell receptor beta chains listed next were all sequenced from one sample in a study of shared clonotypes between healthy human individuals. Produced via immunoSEQ multiplex PCR; TCRdb's table is partial and in-frame only. This sample carries about 2,500,000 clones, more than 80% of them seen once, and the ten largest clones take more than 0.12%. The sample taken for sequencing was naive CD4+ T cells sorted from blood. The subset denotes: CD45RA+ positively selected. These receptor sequences come from a man younger than 35 in good health.

Here the CDR3 reads CASSPRSGNTGELFF. CDR3 nucleotides: TGTGCCAGCAGTCCCAGGTCAGGGAACACCGGGGAGCTGTTTTTT. V is TRBV27 and J is TRBJ2-2; D not resolved. This CDR3 comprises 15 residues. CDR1 and CDR2 (germline): MNHEY, SMNVEV (reference sequence). Deletions cut 5 bases from V and 1 base from J, with 11 bases between.

This rearrangement joins TRBV5-6 to TRBJ1-2; no reliable D call. This CDR3 is 15 amino acids long. Trimming stripped 2 bases from V and 4 bases from J, with 15 bases between. In germline, CDR1 is SGHDT, CDR2 YYEEEE. The CDR3: CASSFGKPRGYGYTF. DNA for the CDR3: TGTGCCAGCAGCTTTGGCAAGCCGCGAGGCTATGGCTACACCTTC.

The J gene is TRBJ1-1, the V gene TRBV19; D is perhaps TRBD1 (6 bases). Germline lookup yields CDR1 LNHDA and CDR2 SQIVND (reference sequence). V was trimmed by 5 bases and J by 5 bases, leaving 12 bases between them. The CDR3 sequence is 13 residues long. The CDR3 loop is CASSSTRGTEAFF. In DNA form, the CDR3 reads TGTGCCAGTAGTTCTACCAGGGGTACTGAAGCTTTCTTT.

The V and J genes are TRBV11-3 and TRBJ2-7, with D possibly TRBD1 on 5 matching bases. This CDR3 is 15 amino acids long. Trimming removed 0 bases from V and 0 bases from J, with 9 bases in between. Germline V CDR1 and CDR2: SGHNT, YENEEA. The CDR3 DNA reads as TGTGCCAGCAGCTTAGAGGCAGGGCTCTCCTACGAGCAGTACTTC. Amino acids: CASSLEAGLSYEQYF.

This clone was counted between two and nine times. The genes are TRBV30 and TRBJ1-5; D unresolved. The V end was cut by 1 base, the J end by 5 bases, with 9 bases between. Germline V CDR1 and CDR2: GTSNPN, SVGIG (reference sequence). This CDR3 has 13 amino acids. The CDR3 loop is CAWSAGSDQPQHF. CDR3 sequence (DNA): TGTGCCTGGAGTGCCGGCTCCGATCAGCCCCAGCATTTT.

The chain recombines TRBV11-2 with TRBJ2-1, with 10 bases lining up with TRBD2. V lost 3 bases, J lost 8 bases, and 13 bases stayed unmatched. The CDR3 has 17 residues. CDR1 and CDR2 from the germline V gene are SGHAT and FQNNGV. The CDR3 region is CASSFPSGGPPGHEQFF. DNA of the CDR3: TGTGCCAGCAGCTTCCCTAGCGGGGGTCCCCCGGGCCATGAGCAGTTCTTC.

This CDR3 reads CASSQGTASYEQYF. Written as DNA, the CDR3 is TGTGCCAGCTCGCAAGGGACAGCCTCCTACGAGCAGTACTTC. The rearrangement links TRBV18 to TRBJ2-7, with TRBD1 matching over 7 bases. V shed 6 bases, J shed 0 bases, and the junction held 5 bases outside the gene matches. The CDR3 has 14 residues. The germline gives CDR1 KGHSH, CDR2 LQKENI.

The rearrangement joins TRBV5-1 to TRBJ2-7, with D maybe TRBD1 (5 bases). CDR1 is SGHRS, CDR2 YFSETQ, per germline. The CDR3 runs to 15 residues. V gave up 0 bases and J gave up 0 bases, with 10 bases separating them. CDR3 nucleotide sequence: TGCGCCAGCAGCTTGGAGTCAGGGCTCTCCTACGAGCAGTACTTC. The encoded protein is CASSLESGLSYEQYF.

The chain uses TRBV6-1 and TRBJ2-2; TRBD1 agrees at 8 bases. The CDR3 loop spans 15 amino acids. CDR1 is MNHNS and CDR2 is SASEGT in the germline V gene. J was trimmed by 5 bases and V by 3 bases; bases with no gene match: 5. CDR3 sequence: CASSDRTGRTGELFF. The CDR3 DNA follows: TGTGCCAGCAGTGACAGGACAGGGAGGACCGGGGAGCTGTTTTTT.

This chain connects TRBV5-1 to TRBJ1-5; D unclear. V was pared by 0 bases and J by 3 bases, with 10 bases between. Germline-derived CDR1 and CDR2 are SGHRS and YFSETQ. The CDR3 totals 15 residues. This chain's CDR3 is CASSLGGVTNQPQHF. For the CDR3, the DNA is TGCGCCAGCAGCTTGGGGGGAGTTACCAATCAGCCCCAGCATTTT.

V gene TRBV5-4 combines with J gene TRBJ1-6; TRBD1 matches 7 bases. The CDR3 is 16 residues long. The germline gives CDR1 SGHNT, CDR2 YYREEE (reference sequence). The trim removed 0 bases at V and 6 bases at J, leaving 6 bases unmatched. The CDR3 sequence is CASSLVGQGGNSPLHF. CDR3 bases: TGTGCCAGCAGCTTGGTTGGTCAGGGGGGTAATTCACCCCTCCACTTT.

The chain links TRBV18 to TRBJ2-2, with unresolved D. Trimming left V 1 base short and J 1 base short, with 4 bases between. The CDR3 consists of 14 residues. In germline, CDR1 is KGHSH, CDR2 LQKENI. The CDR3 spells CASSPRMNTGELFF. The CDR3 DNA reads TGTGCCAGCTCACCACGAATGAACACCGGGGAGCTGTTTTTT. Filled out from reference TRBV18 and TRBJ2-2, the complete variable domain reads NAGVMQNPRHLVRRRGQEARLRCSPMKGHSHVYWYRQLPEEGLKFMVYLQKENIIDESGMPKERFSAEFPKEGPSILRIQQVVRGDSAAYFCASSPRMNTGELFFGEGSRLTVL.

This clone was found a few times. The rearrangement links TRBV4-1 to TRBJ1-5; D may be TRBD1 (5 bases). The CDR3 has 15 amino acids. The V gene lost 1 base and the J gene lost 0 bases, with 7 bases spanning the gap. Germline V gene sequence: CDR1 MGHRA, CDR2 YSYEKL. CDR3 loop: CASSQGGTSNQPQHF. The DNA for the CDR3 is TGCGCCAGCAGCCAAGGCGGGACTAGCAATCAGCCCCAGCATTTT.

This clone was picked up one time. The chain is built from TRBV4-3 and TRBJ2-5; the match to TRBD2 covers 7 bases. Germline V gene data show CDR1 as LGHNA and CDR2 as YSLEER. The CDR3 is made up of 15 amino acids. With V trimmed by 1 base and J by 5 bases, 7 bases remained unmatched. CDR3 sequence reads: CASSQVWGEGETQYF. The CDR3 region has the DNA TGCGCCAGCAGCCAAGTGTGGGGGGAGGGGGAGACCCAGTACTTC.